The 19 T cell receptor beta chains below were found in one sample sequenced in a study of T cell repertoires in cytomegalovirus infection. TCRdb re-analysed the reads in MiXCR, keeping a single row per CDR3 protein. The sample holds about 180,000 distinct CDR3 sequences, approximately 15% seen once. Input material: PBMCs. All receptors come from a human donor in good health (CMV status not recorded). Some clones in this sample may be carry-over from other donors' samples.

The chain employs TRBV7-8 and TRBJ2-7, with unresolved D. Trimming removed 6 bases from V and 5 bases from J, with 11 bases in between. Germline V gives CDR1 SGHVS, CDR2 FQNEAQ. The length of the CDR3 is 12 residues. The CDR3 is CASRSPLDEQYF. In nucleotides, the CDR3 is TGTGCCAGCAGATCTCCCCTGGACGAGCAGTACTTC. The full variable domain, its missing parts supplied by reference TRBV7-8 and TRBJ2-7, is GAGVSQSPRYKVAKRGQDVALRCDPISGHVSLFWYQQALGQGPEFLTYFQNEAQLDKSGLPSDRFFAERPEGSVSTLKIQRTQQEDSAVYLCASRSPLDEQYFGPGTRLTVT.

This clonotype was detected ten times or more. The chain combines TRBV7-6 with TRBJ1-5; TRBD1 matches 7 bases. The CDR3 totals 16 residues. With V trimmed by 5 bases and J by 2 bases, 9 bases remained unmatched. Germline CDR1 is SGHVS and CDR2 is FNYEAQ. CDR3 amino acids: CASSPRQGVGNQPQHF. CDR3 coding DNA: TGTGCCAGCAGCCCCCGACAGGGAGTAGGCAATCAGCCCCAGCATTTT.

Many counts were recorded for this clonotype. The chain carries TRBV7-3 and TRBJ2-1; TRBD1 agrees at 9 bases. Per germline, CDR1 SGHTA and CDR2 FQGTGA. Trimming at V came to 5 bases and at J to 2 bases, leaving 4 bases not matched to a gene. This CDR3 spans 15 amino acids. CDR3 region: CASSRGDRAYNEQFF. The CDR3 DNA sequence: TGTGCCAGCAGCCGGGGGGACAGGGCCTACAATGAGCAGTTCTTC.

The chain couples TRBV12-5 to TRBJ2-4; TRBD1 is a possible D gene (5 bases). The germline CDR1 and CDR2 sequences are LGHNT and FRNRAP. The V gene lost 5 bases and the J gene lost 7 bases, with 12 bases spanning the gap. This CDR3 region has 13 residues. CDR3 sequence (DNA): TGTGCTAGTGGTCGAACAGGTACCAACATTCAGTACTTC. Amino acids: CASGRTGTNIQYF.

This clonotype was seen more than once but under ten times. This chain connects TRBV29-1 to TRBJ1-2, with D uncertain. Deletions cut 4 bases from V and 13 bases from J, with 16 bases between. The germline CDR1 and CDR2 sequences are SQVTM and ANQGSEA. CDR3 size: 11 residues. Here the CDR3 DNA reads TGCAGCGTTGTGAGTAGGTCTGGACGCACCTTC. This sequence encodes CSVVSRSGRTF.

This clonotype was detected only a few times. This chain connects TRBV28 to TRBJ1-1; D not certain. The V and J ends lost 6 bases and 4 bases respectively, with 12 bases between them. Germline lookup yields CDR1 MDHEN and CDR2 SYDVKM. The CDR3 is 13 amino acids. CDR3 protein: CASSLTRLTEAFF. In DNA form, the CDR3 reads TGTGCCAGCAGCTTGACACGACTCACTGAAGCTTTCTTT.

V is TRBV20-1 and J is TRBJ2-3, with 9 bases matching TRBD2. The CDR3 is made up of 14 amino acids. Losses at the gene ends were 6 bases for V and 2 bases for J; bases not matched to a gene: 6. CDR1 and CDR2 from the germline V gene are DFQATT and SNEGSKA (reference sequence). CDR3 protein: CSANSGGTTDTQYF. The CDR3 coding sequence is TGCAGTGCCAACAGCGGGGGGACCACAGATACGCAGTATTTT.

The V call is TRBV28, the J call TRBJ2-4; 10 nucleotides agree with TRBD1. The CDR3 has 20 amino acids. Germline values: CDR1 MDHEN, CDR2 SYDVKM. V trimming: 1 base; J trimming: 6 bases; junction bases outside the gene matches: 18. The CDR3 spells CASSLYPIGSGQGFTNIQYF. In DNA, the CDR3 is TGTGCCAGCAGTTTATACCCAATCGGTTCGGGACAGGGGTTCACAAACATTCAGTACTTC.

This clonotype was counted ten times or more. The V gene is TRBV7-2, the J gene TRBJ2-7, with D perhaps TRBD1 (5 bases). In germline, CDR1 is SGHTA, CDR2 FQGNSA. The CDR3 totals 13 residues. V was clipped by 5 bases and J by 2 bases, with 10 bases between them. CDR3 region: CASSPRQTYEQYF. The DNA for the CDR3 is TGTGCCAGCAGCCCTAGACAGACCTACGAGCAGTACTTC.

The table lists this clonotype with a few counts. V usage is TRBV28 and J usage is TRBJ2-7; D might be TRBD2 (6 bases). With 5 bases removed from V and 0 bases from J, the gap between germline ends came to 14 bases. The germline gives CDR1 MDHEN, CDR2 SYDVKM. This CDR3 is built from 15 residues. The CDR3 DNA reads TGTGCCAGCAGTCCTGGGGGGATGGACTCCTACGAGCAGTACTTC. It encodes CASSPGGMDSYEQYF.

In its sample, this clonotype was seen many times. The chain joins TRBV12-3 or TRBV12-4 to TRBJ1-1; D not certain. The CDR3 totals 12 residues. V shed 5 bases and J shed 8 bases, with 12 bases lying between them. Here the CDR3 DNA reads TGTGCCAGCAGTCTACCGCTCCTCGAAGCTTTCTTT. This codes for CASSLPLLEAFF.

This clonotype was counted a few times. The chain recombines TRBV12-3 or TRBV12-4 with TRBJ2-7; TRBD2 aligns across 12 bases. This CDR3 has 17 amino acids. After removal of 6 bases from V and 4 bases from J, the junction contained 13 bases not matched to a gene. The DNA for the CDR3 is TGTGCCAGCAGCTTACCTCCACTAGCGGGAGGCCCGTACGAGCAGTACTTC. Protein: CASSLPPLAGGPYEQYF.

This clonotype was found a few times. The gene calls are TRBV9 and TRBJ2-6; 8 bases align to TRBD2. The CDR3 contains 17 residues. With V trimmed by 1 base and J by 3 bases, 6 bases remained unmatched. CDR1 is SGDLS, CDR2 YYNGEE, per germline. CDR3 in DNA: TGTGCCAGCAGCGTAATAGTAGCGGGAAGTGGGGCCAACGTCCTGACTTTC. It yields the protein CASSVIVAGSGANVLTF.

This clonotype was counted many times. The CDR3 is CASSLLPNGISTDTQYF. The CDR3 DNA follows: TGTGCCAGCAGCTTACTCCCCAACGGGATCAGCACAGATACGCAGTATTTT. V and J are TRBV7-6 and TRBJ2-3, with D possibly TRBD2 on 5 matching bases. Trimming left V 2 bases short and J 0 bases short, with 15 bases between. This CDR3 is built from 17 residues. Germline CDR1 SGHVS, CDR2 FNYEAQ.

This clonotype has at least ten counts. The chain combines TRBV7-3 with TRBJ2-2, with TRBD1 identical over 7 bases. The germline V gene has CDR1 SGHTA and CDR2 FQGTGA. The J segment lost 3 bases and the V segment lost 1 base, leaving 2 bases of the junction unmatched. CDR3 length: 15 amino acids. As DNA, the CDR3 is TGTGCCAGCAGCTTAAGGCAGGGGGACACCGGGGAGCTGTTTTTT. It is translated as CASSLRQGDTGELFF.

The gene calls are TRBV7-2 and TRBJ2-7, with 13 bases aligning to TRBD2. Germline-derived CDR1 and CDR2 are SGHTA and FQGNSA. V trimming: 0 bases; J trimming: 4 bases; junction bases outside the gene matches: 6. The CDR3 covers 17 residues. CDR3 coding DNA: TGTGCCAGCAGCTTAGCCGGGACTAGCGGGACGGGGTACGAGCAGTACTTC. Protein sequence: CASSLAGTSGTGYEQYF.

This chain uses TRBV14 with TRBJ2-3; 9 positions agree with TRBD1. Germline trimming cut 4 bases from V and 5 bases from J; bases unmatched to any gene: 10. The CDR3 extends over 16 amino acids. Germline CDR1 reads SGHDN; CDR2 reads FVKESK. CDR3 bases: TGTGCCAGCAGCCCCCTAGGGACAGGGAAAGGAGATACGCAGTATTTT. Protein product: CASSPLGTGKGDTQYF.

This chain joins TRBV28 and TRBJ2-3; D remains ambiguous. Per the germline V gene, CDR1 is MDHEN and CDR2 is SYDVKM. The germline V and J ends were trimmed by 7 bases and 0 bases, with 8 bases remaining between them. The CDR3 totals 13 residues. The CDR3 region has the DNA TGTGCCAGCAATCACGGCAGCACAGATACGCAGTATTTT. Translating it yields CASNHGSTDTQYF.

This clonotype was picked up many times. The V gene is TRBV7-2, the J gene TRBJ2-7, with 8 nucleotides matching TRBD1. V was clipped by 1 base and J by 2 bases; unmatched bases: 10. The CDR3 sequence is 17 residues long. CDR1 SGHTA and CDR2 FQGNSA come from the germline V gene. The chain's CDR3 is CASSLVTVGQGTYEQYF. CDR3 coding DNA: TGTGCCAGCAGCTTAGTCACCGTAGGACAGGGAACCTACGAGCAGTACTTC.